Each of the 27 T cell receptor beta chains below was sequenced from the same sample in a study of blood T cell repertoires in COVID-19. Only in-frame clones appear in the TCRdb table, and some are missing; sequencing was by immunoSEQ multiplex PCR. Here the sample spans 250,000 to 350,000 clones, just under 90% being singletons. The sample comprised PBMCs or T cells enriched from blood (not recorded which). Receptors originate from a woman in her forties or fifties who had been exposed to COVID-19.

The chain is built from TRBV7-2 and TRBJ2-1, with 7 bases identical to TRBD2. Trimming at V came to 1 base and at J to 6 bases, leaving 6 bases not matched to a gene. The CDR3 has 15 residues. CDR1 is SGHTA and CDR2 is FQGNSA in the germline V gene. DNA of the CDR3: TGTGCCAGCAGCTTAGGGCTAGCGGTGGGCAATGAGCAGTTCTTC. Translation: CASSLGLAVGNEQFF.

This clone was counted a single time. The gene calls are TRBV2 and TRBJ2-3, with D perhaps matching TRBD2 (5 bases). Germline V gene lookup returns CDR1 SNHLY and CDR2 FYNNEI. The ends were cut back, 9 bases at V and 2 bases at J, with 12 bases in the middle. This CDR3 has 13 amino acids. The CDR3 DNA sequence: TGTGCCAGTGCCCGGGGAGTCACAGATACGCAGTATTTT. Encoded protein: CASARGVTDTQYF.

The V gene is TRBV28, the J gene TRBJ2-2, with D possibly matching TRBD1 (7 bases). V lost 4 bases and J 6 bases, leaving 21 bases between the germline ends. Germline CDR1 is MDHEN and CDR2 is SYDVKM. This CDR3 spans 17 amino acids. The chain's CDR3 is CASSSQGGLNVPGELFF. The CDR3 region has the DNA TGTGCCAGCAGTTCCCAGGGGGGACTTAACGTCCCCGGGGAGCTGTTTTTT.

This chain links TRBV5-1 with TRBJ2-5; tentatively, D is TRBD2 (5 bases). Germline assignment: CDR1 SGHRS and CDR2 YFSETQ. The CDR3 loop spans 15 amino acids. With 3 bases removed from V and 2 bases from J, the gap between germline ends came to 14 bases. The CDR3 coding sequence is TGCGCCAGCAGCTGGAGGTTACTGAATCAAGAGACCCAGTACTTC. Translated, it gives CASSWRLLNQETQYF.

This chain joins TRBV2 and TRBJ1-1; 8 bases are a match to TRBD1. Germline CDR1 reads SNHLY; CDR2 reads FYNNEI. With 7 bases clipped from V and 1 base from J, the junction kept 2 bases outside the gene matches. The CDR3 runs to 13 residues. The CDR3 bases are TGTGCCAGCACCGGACAGGGGAACACTGAAGCTTTCTTT. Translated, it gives CASTGQGNTEAFF.

The CDR3 DNA follows: TGTGCCAGCAGCCGACCCACAGGGAAGGGCACTGAAGCTTTCTTT. Translated, it gives CASSRPTGKGTEAFF. The chain joins TRBV7-9 to TRBJ1-1; D possibly corresponds to TRBD1 (6 bases). Germline assignment: CDR1 SEHNR and CDR2 FQNEAQ (reference sequence). There are 15 residues in the CDR3. Deletions cut 5 bases from V and 4 bases from J, with 17 bases between.

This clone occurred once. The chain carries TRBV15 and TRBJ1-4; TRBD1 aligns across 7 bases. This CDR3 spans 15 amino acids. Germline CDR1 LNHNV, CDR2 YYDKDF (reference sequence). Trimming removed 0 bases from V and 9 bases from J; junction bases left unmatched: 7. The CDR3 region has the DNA TGTGCCACCAGCAGAGATAAGGCAGGGGGGCAAAAACTGTTTTTT. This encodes CATSRDKAGGQKLFF. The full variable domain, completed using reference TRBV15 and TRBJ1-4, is DAMVIQNPRYQVTQFGKPVTLSCSQTLNHNVMYWYQQKSSQAPKLLFHYYDKDFNNEADTPDNFQSRRPNTSFCFLDIRSPGLGDTAMYLCATSRDKAGGQKLFFGSGTQLSVL.

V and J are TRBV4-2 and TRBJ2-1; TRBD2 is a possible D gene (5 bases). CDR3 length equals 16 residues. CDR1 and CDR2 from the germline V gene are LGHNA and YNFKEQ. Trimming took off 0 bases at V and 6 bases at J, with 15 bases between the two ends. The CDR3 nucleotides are TGTGCCAGCAGCCAAGAATTAGGACTCCTAGTCAATGAGCAGTTCTTC. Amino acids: CASSQELGLLVNEQFF.

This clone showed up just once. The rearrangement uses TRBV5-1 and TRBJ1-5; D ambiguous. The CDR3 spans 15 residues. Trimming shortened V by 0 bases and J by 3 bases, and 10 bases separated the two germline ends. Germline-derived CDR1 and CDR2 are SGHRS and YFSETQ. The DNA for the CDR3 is TGCGCCAGCAGCTTGGATTCAGGCGACAATCAGCCCCAGCATTTT. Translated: CASSLDSGDNQPQHF.

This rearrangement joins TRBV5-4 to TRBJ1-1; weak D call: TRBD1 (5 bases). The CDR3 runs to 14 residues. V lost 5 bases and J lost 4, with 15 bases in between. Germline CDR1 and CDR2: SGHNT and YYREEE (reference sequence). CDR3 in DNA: TGTGCCAGCAGGCTCGGGGGAGGGACCACTGAAGCTTTCTTT. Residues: CASRLGGGTTEAFF.

CDR3 protein: CASSFGGITDTQYF. The DNA of the CDR3 is TGTGCCAGCAGCTTCGGGGGAATCACAGATACGCAGTATTTT. J is TRBJ2-3 and V is TRBV11-2, with D possibly being TRBD2 (6 bases). CDR3 size: 14 residues. Between the trimmed V and J ends, which lost 3 bases and 2 bases, there was a span of 9 bases. Germline V lookup: CDR1 SGHAT, CDR2 FQNNGV.

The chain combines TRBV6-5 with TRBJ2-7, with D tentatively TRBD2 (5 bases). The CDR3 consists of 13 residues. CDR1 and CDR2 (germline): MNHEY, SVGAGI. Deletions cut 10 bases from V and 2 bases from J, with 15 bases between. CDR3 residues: CATNEGPPYEQYF. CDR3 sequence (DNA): TGTGCCACCAACGAGGGTCCCCCCTACGAGCAGTACTTC.

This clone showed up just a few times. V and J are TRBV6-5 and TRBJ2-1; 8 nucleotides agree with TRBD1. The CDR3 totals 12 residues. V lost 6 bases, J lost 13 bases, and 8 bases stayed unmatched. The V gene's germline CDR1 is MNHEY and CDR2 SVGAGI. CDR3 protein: CASRTGTGPQFF. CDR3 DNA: TGTGCCAGCAGAACCGGGACAGGACCTCAGTTCTTC.

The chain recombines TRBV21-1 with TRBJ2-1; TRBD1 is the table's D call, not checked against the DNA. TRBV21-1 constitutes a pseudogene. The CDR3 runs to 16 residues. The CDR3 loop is CASSKRQGVSYNEQFF. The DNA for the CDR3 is TGTGCCAGCAGCAAAAGACAGGGGGTATCCTACAATGAGCAGTTCTTC.

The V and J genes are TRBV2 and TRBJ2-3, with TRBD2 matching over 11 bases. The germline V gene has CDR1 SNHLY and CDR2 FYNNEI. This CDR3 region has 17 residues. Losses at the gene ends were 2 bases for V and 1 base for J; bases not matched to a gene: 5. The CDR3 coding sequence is TGTGCCAGCAGTGAAAATCTAGCGGGGGGCCGCACAGATACGCAGTATTTT. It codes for CASSENLAGGRTDTQYF.

This CDR3 is CASSFGASGGDYNEQFF. CDR3 DNA: TGTGCCAGCAGCTTCGGGGCGAGCGGGGGGGATTACAATGAGCAGTTCTTC. V and J are TRBV7-6 and TRBJ2-1; 10 positions agree with TRBD2. Trimming cost V 3 bases and J 4 bases; bases outside gene matches: 9. Germline V gene sequence: CDR1 SGHVS, CDR2 FNYEAQ. The CDR3 spans 17 residues. The full variable domain, its missing parts supplied by reference TRBV7-6 and TRBJ2-1, is GAGVSQSPRYKVTKRGQDVALRCDPISGHVSLYWYRQALGQGPEFLTYFNYEAQQDKSGLPNDRFSAERPEGSISTLTIQRTEQRDSAMYRCASSFGASGGDYNEQFFGPGTRLTVL.

The CDR3 DNA is TGTGCCAGCAAATCCTCCGGTACGCAGTATTTT. Translating gives CASKSSGTQYF. V gene TRBV2 combines with J gene TRBJ2-3; D is unclear. V lost 7 bases and J 8 bases, leaving 10 bases between the germline ends. The germline V gene encodes CDR1 SNHLY and CDR2 FYNNEI. The CDR3 contains 11 residues. The variable domain in full, completed from reference TRBV2 and TRBJ2-3, reads EPEVTQTPSHQVTQMGQEVILRCVPISNHLYFYWYRQILGQKVEFLVSFYNNEISEKSEIFDDQFSVERPDGSNFTLKIRSTKLEDSAMYFCASKSSGTQYFGPGTRLTVL.

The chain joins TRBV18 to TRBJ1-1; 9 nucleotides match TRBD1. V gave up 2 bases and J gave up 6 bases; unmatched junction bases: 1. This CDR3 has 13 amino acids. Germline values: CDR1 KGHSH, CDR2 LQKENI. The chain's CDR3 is CASSPGTGSEAFF. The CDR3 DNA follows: TGTGCCAGCTCACCAGGGACAGGGTCTGAAGCTTTCTTT. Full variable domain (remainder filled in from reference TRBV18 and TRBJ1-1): NAGVMQNPRHLVRRRGQEARLRCSPMKGHSHVYWYRQLPEEGLKFMVYLQKENIIDESGMPKERFSAEFPKEGPSILRIQQVVRGDSAAYFCASSPGTGSEAFFGQGTRLTVV.

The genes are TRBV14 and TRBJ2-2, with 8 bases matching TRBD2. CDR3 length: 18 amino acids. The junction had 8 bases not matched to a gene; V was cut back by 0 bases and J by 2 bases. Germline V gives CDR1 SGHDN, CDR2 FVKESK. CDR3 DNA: TGTGCCAGCAGCCAAGATTGGGCCGGGGGGGCAAACACCGGGGAGCTGTTTTTT. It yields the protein CASSQDWAGGANTGELFF.

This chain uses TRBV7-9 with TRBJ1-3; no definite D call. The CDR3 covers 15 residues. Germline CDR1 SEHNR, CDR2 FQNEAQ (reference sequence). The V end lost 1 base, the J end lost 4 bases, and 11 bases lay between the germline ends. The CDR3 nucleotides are TGTGCCAGCAGCTTAGTGGAGGCATCCGGAAACACCATATATTTT. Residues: CASSLVEASGNTIYF. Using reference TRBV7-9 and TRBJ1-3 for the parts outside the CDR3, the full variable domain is DTGVSQNPRHKITKRGQNVTFRCDPISEHNRLYWYRQTLGQGPEFLTYFQNEAQLEKSRLLSDRFSAERPKGSFSTLEIQRTEQGDSAMYLCASSLVEASGNTIYFGEGSWLTVV.

This chain's CDR3 is CASSSGQEYNEQFF. The CDR3, as DNA: TGCGCCAGCAGCTCGGGACAGGAATACAATGAGCAGTTCTTC. The chain combines TRBV5-1 with TRBJ2-1; 8 nucleotides align to TRBD1. The trim removed 3 bases at V and 4 bases at J, leaving 3 bases unmatched. The CDR3 has 14 amino acids. The germline gives CDR1 SGHRS, CDR2 YFSETQ.

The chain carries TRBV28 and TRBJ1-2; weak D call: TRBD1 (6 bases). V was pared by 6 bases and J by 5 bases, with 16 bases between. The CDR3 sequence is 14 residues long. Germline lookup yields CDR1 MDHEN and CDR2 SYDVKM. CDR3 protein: CASSRIQRGYGYTF. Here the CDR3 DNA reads TGTGCCAGCAGCCGAATCCAGAGGGGGTATGGCTACACCTTC.

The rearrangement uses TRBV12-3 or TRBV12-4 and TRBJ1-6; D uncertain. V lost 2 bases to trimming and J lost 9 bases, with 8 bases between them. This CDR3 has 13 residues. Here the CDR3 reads CASSLKAVSPLHF. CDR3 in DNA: TGTGCCAGCAGTTTAAAGGCGGTTTCACCCCTCCACTTT.

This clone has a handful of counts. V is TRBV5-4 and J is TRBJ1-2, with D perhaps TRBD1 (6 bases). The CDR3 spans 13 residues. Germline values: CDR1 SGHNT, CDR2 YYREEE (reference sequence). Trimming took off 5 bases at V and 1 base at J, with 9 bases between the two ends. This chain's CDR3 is CASRAQGNYGYTF. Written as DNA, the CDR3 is TGTGCCAGCAGGGCACAGGGTAACTATGGCTACACCTTC.

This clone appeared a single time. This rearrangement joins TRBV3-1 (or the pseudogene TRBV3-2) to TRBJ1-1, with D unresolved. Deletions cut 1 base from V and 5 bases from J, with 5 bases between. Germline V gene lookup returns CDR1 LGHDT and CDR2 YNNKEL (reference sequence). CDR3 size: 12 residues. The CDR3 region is CASSQVMTEAFF. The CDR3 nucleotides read TGTGCCAGCAGCCAAGTAATGACTGAAGCTTTCTTT.

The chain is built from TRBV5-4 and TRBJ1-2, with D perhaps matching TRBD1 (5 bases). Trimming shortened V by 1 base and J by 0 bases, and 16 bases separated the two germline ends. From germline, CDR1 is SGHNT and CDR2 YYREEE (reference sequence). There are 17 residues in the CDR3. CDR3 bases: TGTGCCAGCAGCTTGCCAACCGGGGGGTCGTCTAACTATGGCTACACCTTC. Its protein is CASSLPTGGSSNYGYTF. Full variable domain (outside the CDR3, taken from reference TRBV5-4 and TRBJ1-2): ETGVTQSPTHLIKTRGQQVTLRCSSQSGHNTVSWYQQALGQGPQFIFQYYREEENGRGNFPPRFSGLQFPNYSSELNVNALELDDSALYLCASSLPTGGSSNYGYTFGSGTRLTVV.

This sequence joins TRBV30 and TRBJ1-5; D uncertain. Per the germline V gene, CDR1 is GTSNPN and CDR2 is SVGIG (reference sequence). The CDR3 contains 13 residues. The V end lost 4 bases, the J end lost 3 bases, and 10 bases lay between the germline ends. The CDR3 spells CAWTVGYNQPQHF. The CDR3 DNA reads TGTGCCTGGACCGTCGGGTACAATCAGCCCCAGCATTTT.